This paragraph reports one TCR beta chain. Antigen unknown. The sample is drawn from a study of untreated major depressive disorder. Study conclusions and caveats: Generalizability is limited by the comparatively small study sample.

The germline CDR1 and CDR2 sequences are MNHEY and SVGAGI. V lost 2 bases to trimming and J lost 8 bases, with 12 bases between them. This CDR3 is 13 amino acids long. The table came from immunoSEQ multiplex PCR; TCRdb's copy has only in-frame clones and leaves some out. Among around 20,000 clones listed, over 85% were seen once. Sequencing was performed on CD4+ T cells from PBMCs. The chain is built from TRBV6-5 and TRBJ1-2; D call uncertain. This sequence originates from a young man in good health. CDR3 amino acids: CASSYTPGGGYTF. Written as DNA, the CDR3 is TGTGCCAGCAGTTACACCCCCGGAGGAGGCTACACCTTC.